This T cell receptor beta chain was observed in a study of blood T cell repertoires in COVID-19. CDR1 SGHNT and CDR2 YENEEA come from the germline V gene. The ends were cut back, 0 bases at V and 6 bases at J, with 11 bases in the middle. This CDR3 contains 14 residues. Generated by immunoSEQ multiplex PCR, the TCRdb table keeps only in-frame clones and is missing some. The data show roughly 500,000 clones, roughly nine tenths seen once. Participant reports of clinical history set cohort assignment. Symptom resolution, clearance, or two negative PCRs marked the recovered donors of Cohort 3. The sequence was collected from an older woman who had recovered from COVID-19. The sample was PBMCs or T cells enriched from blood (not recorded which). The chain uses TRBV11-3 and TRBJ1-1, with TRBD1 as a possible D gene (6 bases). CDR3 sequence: CASSLDTGLSEAFF. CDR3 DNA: TGTGCCAGCAGCTTAGACACAGGGTTGTCTGAAGCTTTCTTT.